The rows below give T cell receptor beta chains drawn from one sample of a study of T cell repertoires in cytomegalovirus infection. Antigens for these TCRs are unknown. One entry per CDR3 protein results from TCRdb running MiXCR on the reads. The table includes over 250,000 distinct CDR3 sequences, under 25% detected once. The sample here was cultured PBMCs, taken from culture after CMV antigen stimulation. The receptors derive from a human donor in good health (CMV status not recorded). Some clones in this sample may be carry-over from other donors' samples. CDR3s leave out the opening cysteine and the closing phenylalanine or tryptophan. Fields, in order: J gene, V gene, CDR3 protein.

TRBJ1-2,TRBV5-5,ASSSDSPGKNYGYT
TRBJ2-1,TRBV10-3,AISDAGLGYNEQF
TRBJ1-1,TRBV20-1,SAPTGGNTEAF
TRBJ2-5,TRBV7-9,ASSPRQAPQETQY
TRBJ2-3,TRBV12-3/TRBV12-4,ASSLSGGVSLGTDTQY
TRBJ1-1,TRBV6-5,ASTVQLNTEAF
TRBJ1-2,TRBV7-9,ASSLGVPDGYT
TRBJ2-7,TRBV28,ASSLDPIAYEQY
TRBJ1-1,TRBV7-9,ASNRNTEAF
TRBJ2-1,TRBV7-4,ASSLETSGAFDEQF
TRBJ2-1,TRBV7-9,ASSGGEQGLYNEQF
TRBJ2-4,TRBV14,ASSQEPIIAKNIQY
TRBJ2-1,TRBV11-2,ASSPQDSHAIDEQF
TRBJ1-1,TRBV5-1,ASSLKGQANTEAF
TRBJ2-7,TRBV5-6,ASSFEGYEQY
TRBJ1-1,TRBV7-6,ASSLVGVATEAF
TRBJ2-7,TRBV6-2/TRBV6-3,ASSYSQRGQGSYEQY
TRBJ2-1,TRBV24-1,ATSDRGRGEQF
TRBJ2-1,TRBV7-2,ASSLGQLSYNEQF
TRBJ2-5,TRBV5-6,ASSAEQGALETQY
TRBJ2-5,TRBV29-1,SVVLDNLGETQY
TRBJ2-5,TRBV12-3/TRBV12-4,ASGEGGLIY
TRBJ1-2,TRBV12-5,ASGTGYGYT